The clone carrying this T cell receptor beta chain was recorded a few times. Its antigen remains unknown. This CDR3 comprises 16 residues. The germline V gene encodes CDR1 MGHRA and CDR2 YSYEKL. V was shortened by 3 bases and J by 5 bases, with 19 bases between the two germline ends. These data are taken from a study of blood T cells in healthy people across ages. A second PCR, run for roughly 7 to 11 cycles, used a sample-barcoded 5' primer plus a J-beta primer mix. A minimum of 2.5 million CDR3-containing paired-end reads was obtained for each sample. In TCRdb, the 5' RACE reads were re-called with MiXCR into one record per CDR3 protein. The sample gives about 1.6 million distinct CDR3 sequences, around 35% of which show up once; 11% is in the top ten. Each sample had at least 6 million PBMCs isolated. Study conclusions and caveats: In long-lived donors, naive CD4+ cell counts and diversity exceeded those of aged donors. Correlation between TCR beta diversity and naive T cell percentage was strong.

The rearrangement uses TRBV4-1 and TRBJ1-2; D ambiguous. Specimen: blood. This clonotype was obtained from a woman aged 30 to 39 in good health. The CDR3 DNA reads TGCGCCAGCAGCCAGGCGTGGGCAGAGTACGTTTATGGCTACACCTTC. This sequence encodes CASSQAWAEYVYGYTF.